Following are 25 T cell receptor beta chains from one sample sequenced in a study of T cell repertoires in cytomegalovirus infection. These receptors are not linked to any known antigen. TCRdb processed the reads anew with MiXCR; each CDR3 protein has one entry. The sample contains over 95,000 distinct CDR3 sequences, roughly 31% of which appear only once. The sample in question was CD8+ T cells from cultured PBMCs, obtained from culture after CMV antigen stimulation. Source of these receptors: a human donor in good health (CMV status not recorded). Some clones in this sample may be carry-over from other donors' samples.

This clonotype has just a few counts. The genes are TRBV14 and TRBJ1-1; no clear D. Trimming shortened V by 1 base and J by 2 bases, and 2 bases separated the two germline ends. From germline, CDR1 is SGHDN and CDR2 FVKESK. CDR3 size: 12 residues. DNA of the CDR3: TGTGCCAGCAGCCAAGCCAACACTGAAGCTTTCTTT. Translating gives CASSQANTEAFF.

V usage is TRBV4-3 and J usage is TRBJ2-3, with D unresolved. The CDR3 is 16 residues long. Trimming cost V 1 base and J 0 bases, with 11 bases left between them. CDR1 and CDR2 (germline): LGHNA, YSLEER. The chain's CDR3 is CASSQGMGQSTDTQYF. The CDR3 bases are TGCGCCAGCAGCCAAGGGATGGGTCAGAGCACAGATACGCAGTATTTT.

This clonotype was counted a single time. The chain is built from TRBV12-3 or TRBV12-4 and TRBJ2-5; tentative D call: TRBD1 (6 bases). The CDR3 is 16 amino acids. V dropped 7 bases and J dropped 4 bases, with 22 bases sitting between them. CDR3: CASTPYRERLGETQYF. CDR3 bases: TGTGCCAGCACCCCCTACAGGGAGAGGTTAGGAGAGACCCAGTACTTC.

The chain links TRBV6-2 or TRBV6-3 to TRBJ2-7, with D uncertain. The ends were cut back, 5 bases at V and 1 base at J, with 15 bases in the middle. Per germline, CDR1 MNHEY and CDR2 SVGEGT. The CDR3 totals 15 residues. CDR3 residues: CASSTLRAGSYEQYF. For the CDR3, the DNA is TGTGCCAGCAGTACCCTCCGAGCAGGATCCTACGAGCAGTACTTC.

The chain employs TRBV5-1 and TRBJ2-7; tentative D call: TRBD1 (6 bases). The CDR3 length is 17 residues. V was clipped by 2 bases and J by 2 bases, with 20 bases between them. Germline V lookup: CDR1 SGHRS, CDR2 YFSETQ. CDR3 residues: CASSFETGIPPTYEQYF. Here the CDR3 DNA reads TGCGCCAGCAGCTTTGAAACAGGGATCCCCCCAACCTACGAGCAGTACTTC. Variable domain in full (rest from reference TRBV5-1 and TRBJ2-7): KAGVTQTPRYLIKTRGQQVTLSCSPISGHRSVSWYQQTPGQGLQFLFEYFSETQRNKGNFPGRFSGRQFSNSRSEMNVSTLELGDSALYLCASSFETGIPPTYEQYFGPGTRLTVT.

In its sample, this clonotype was seen once. The chain recombines TRBV2 with TRBJ2-3, with TRBD1 identical over 7 bases. There are 13 residues in the CDR3. Germline trimming cut 8 bases from V and 6 bases from J; bases unmatched to any gene: 8. CDR1 and CDR2 (germline): SNHLY, FYNNEI. The CDR3 here is CASERQGSDTQYF. In DNA, the CDR3 is TGTGCCAGCGAACGACAGGGCTCGGATACGCAGTATTTT.

Many counts were recorded for this clonotype. This chain joins TRBV7-2 and TRBJ2-7; perhaps TRBD1 as D (6 bases). V was trimmed by 1 base and J by 7 bases, leaving 17 bases between them. The V gene's germline CDR1 is SGHTA and CDR2 FQGNSA. The CDR3 extends over 15 amino acids. The CDR3 is CASSLEWGRVREQYF. The CDR3 DNA reads as TGTGCCAGCAGCTTAGAATGGGGGCGTGTGAGGGAGCAGTACTTC.

This clonotype occurred a few times. J is TRBJ1-1 and V is TRBV7-6; TRBD1 agrees at 9 bases. The length of the CDR3 is 17 residues. Trimming at V came to 3 bases and at J to 2 bases, leaving 10 bases not matched to a gene. Germline CDR1 SGHVS, CDR2 FNYEAQ. The CDR3 here is CASSFPTGGDYNTEAFF. DNA of the CDR3: TGTGCCAGCAGCTTCCCGACAGGGGGAGATTATAACACTGAAGCTTTCTTT.

This clonotype was detected a few times. The chain is built from TRBV2 and TRBJ2-6; 8 bases align to TRBD2. J was trimmed by 3 bases and V by 3 bases; bases with no gene match: 10. Germline loops: CDR1 SNHLY, CDR2 FYNNEI. This CDR3 is 18 amino acids long. CDR3: CASSEAGGPAGGANVLTF. The DNA for the CDR3 is TGTGCCAGCAGTGAGGCGGGGGGCCCCGCAGGTGGGGCCAACGTCCTGACTTTC.

The table lists this clonotype with many counts. The chain is built from TRBV19 and TRBJ2-7, with D perhaps TRBD1 or TRBD2 (5 bases each). Trimming stripped 0 bases from V and 5 bases from J, with 14 bases between. The CDR3 length is 15 residues. Per the germline V gene, CDR1 is LNHDA and CDR2 is SQIVND (reference sequence). CDR3 DNA: TGTGCCAGTAGTATAGATGGGGCCGGGACGAACGAGCAGTACTTC. Protein product: CASSIDGAGTNEQYF.

The J gene is TRBJ1-3, the V gene TRBV12-3 or TRBV12-4; D ambiguous. The V and J ends lost 4 bases and 0 bases respectively, with 10 bases between them. This CDR3 is 15 amino acids long. The CDR3 bases are TGTGCCAGCAGTTCGCGGGGTACCTCTGGAAACACCATATATTTT. This gives the protein CASSSRGTSGNTIYF.

This clonotype has only a few counts. The chain couples TRBV9 to TRBJ2-3; TRBD2 agrees at 7 bases. This CDR3 is 15 amino acids long. Germline CDR1 is SGDLS and CDR2 is YYNGEE. The V and J ends lost 2 bases and 6 bases, in that order; junction bases with no gene match: 9. CDR3 sequence (DNA): TGTGCCAGCAGCGTTAGCGGGTCCCGTGGGGATACGCAGTATTTT. Protein: CASSVSGSRGDTQYF.

The rearrangement joins TRBV5-4 to TRBJ2-1; D may be TRBD1 or TRBD2 (5 bases each). CDR1 is SGHNT and CDR2 is YYREEE in the germline V gene (reference sequence). The CDR3 is 12 residues long. The V end lost 10 bases, the J end lost 5 bases, and 13 bases lay between the germline ends. As DNA, the CDR3 is TGTGCCTCGCGAGGGGTTAACAATGAGCAGTTCTTC. Translating gives CASRGVNNEQFF.

This clonotype was detected many times. CDR3 sequence reads: CASSPWGNNSPLHF. Written as DNA, the CDR3 is TGTGCCAGCAGCCCATGGGGGAACAATTCACCCCTCCACTTT. The chain uses TRBV12-3 or TRBV12-4 and TRBJ1-6; a possible D gene is TRBD1 (5 bases). CDR3 length: 14 amino acids. V was trimmed by 6 bases and J by 7 bases, leaving 13 bases between them.

This clonotype was counted only a few times. The V call is TRBV29-1, the J call TRBJ2-1, with 9 bases aligning to TRBD2. V dropped 4 bases and J dropped 4; count of bases not matched to a gene: 14. The CDR3 spans 17 residues. Germline V gene sequence: CDR1 SQVTM, CDR2 ANQGSEA. DNA of the CDR3: TGCAGCGTTGTCCTGCGGGGGGGGGGTTCGGTTTACAATGAGCAGTTCTTC. It yields the protein CSVVLRGGGSVYNEQFF.

This clonotype was recorded a few times. This chain uses TRBV5-1 with TRBJ2-2; D remains ambiguous. The germline V and J ends were trimmed by 4 bases and 4 bases, with 20 bases remaining between them. This CDR3 contains 17 residues. Germline V CDR1 and CDR2: SGHRS, YFSETQ. The CDR3 nucleotides are TGCGCCAGCAGCCCACATCGACTCGACCCTAGCACCGGGGAGCTGTTTTTT. This encodes CASSPHRLDPSTGELFF.

This clonotype was seen at least ten times. This chain connects TRBV27 to TRBJ1-6, with TRBD1 matching over 10 bases. With 5 bases clipped from V and 8 bases from J, the junction kept 18 bases outside the gene matches. Germline V gene sequence: CDR1 MNHEY, CDR2 SMNVEV (reference sequence). This CDR3 has 19 amino acids. The CDR3 reads CASSARPGQGFRGDSPLHF. For the CDR3, the DNA is TGTGCCAGCAGTGCCCGACCGGGACAGGGGTTTCGTGGTGATTCACCCCTCCACTTT.

V and J are TRBV5-4 and TRBJ1-1; no clear D. The germline gives CDR1 SGHNT, CDR2 YYREEE (reference sequence). The CDR3 extends over 15 amino acids. V was clipped by 4 bases and J by 0 bases, with 13 bases between them. CDR3 nucleotide sequence: TGTGCCAGCAGCGCTGAAGCCGGATTGAACACTGAAGCTTTCTTT. This encodes CASSAEAGLNTEAFF.

The chain combines TRBV6-6 with TRBJ1-6, with a weak D call TRBD1 (6 bases). Germline V gene sequence: CDR1 MNHNY, CDR2 SVGAGI (reference sequence). Trimming pared 3 bases from V and 7 bases from J, leaving 10 bases between. CDR3 length: 14 amino acids. DNA for the CDR3: TGTGCCAGCAGTTATCCGGGGGCAAATTCACCCCTCCACTTT. Translation: CASSYPGANSPLHF.

This clonotype was detected a few times. The rearrangement uses TRBV2 and TRBJ2-3; the D gene is possibly TRBD1 (5 bases). V gave up 11 bases and J gave up 6 bases, with 21 bases separating them. Looked up from germline, CDR1 is SNHLY and CDR2 is FYNNEI. The CDR3 contains 14 residues. The CDR3 nucleotides read TGTGCCGTGGCCAGGGCCGTAGGTTATGATACGCAGTATTTT. Translated: CAVARAVGYDTQYF.

This clonotype was observed a handful of times. The chain couples TRBV27 to TRBJ2-5; TRBD2 matches at 7 bases. CDR1 and CDR2 from the germline V gene are MNHEY and SMNVEV (reference sequence). After removal of 2 bases from V and 2 bases from J, the junction contained 8 bases not matched to a gene. There are 16 residues in the CDR3. The CDR3 DNA reads TGTGCCAGCAGTTTACGGTCGTGGGGGGGTCAAGAGACCCAGTACTTC. Protein product: CASSLRSWGGQETQYF.

The rearrangement links TRBV6-5 to TRBJ2-3; the D is unclear. The length of the CDR3 is 12 residues. Germline-derived CDR1 and CDR2 are MNHEY and SVGAGI. V lost 5 bases and J lost 6, with 9 bases in between. The CDR3 loop reads CASSEDSDTQYF. CDR3 sequence (DNA): TGTGCCAGCAGTGAGGATTCCGATACGCAGTATTTT.

This clonotype appeared a single time. The DNA of the CDR3 is TGTGCCAGCAGCTTGGGGCGGACAGGGTACTACGAGCAGTACTTC. Translated, it gives CASSLGRTGYYEQYF. J is TRBJ2-7 and V is TRBV5-6, with 8 bases lining up with TRBD1. J was trimmed by 3 bases and V by 0 bases; bases with no gene match: 5. Germline values: CDR1 SGHDT, CDR2 YYEEEE. The CDR3 runs 15 residues.

This clonotype was counted only a few times. The chain carries TRBV2 and TRBJ2-7; 9 bases are shared with TRBD1. Germline assignment: CDR1 SNHLY and CDR2 FYNNEI. This CDR3 is built from 13 residues. Trimming removed 10 bases from V and 4 bases from J; junction bases left unmatched: 8. CDR3 in DNA: TGTGCCAATTCGGGACAGGGAATTTACGAGCAGTACTTC. Amino acids: CANSGQGIYEQYF.

The sample holds a few counts of this clonotype. The V call is TRBV6-2 or TRBV6-3, the J call TRBJ1-3; no definite D call. The CDR3 contains 14 residues. Trimming removed 9 bases from V and 3 bases from J, with 15 bases in between. Germline V gene sequence: CDR1 MNHEY, CDR2 SVGEGT. The CDR3 sequence: CASEEGGYGNTIYF. In DNA form, the CDR3 reads TGTGCCAGTGAAGAAGGTGGCTATGGAAACACCATATATTTT.